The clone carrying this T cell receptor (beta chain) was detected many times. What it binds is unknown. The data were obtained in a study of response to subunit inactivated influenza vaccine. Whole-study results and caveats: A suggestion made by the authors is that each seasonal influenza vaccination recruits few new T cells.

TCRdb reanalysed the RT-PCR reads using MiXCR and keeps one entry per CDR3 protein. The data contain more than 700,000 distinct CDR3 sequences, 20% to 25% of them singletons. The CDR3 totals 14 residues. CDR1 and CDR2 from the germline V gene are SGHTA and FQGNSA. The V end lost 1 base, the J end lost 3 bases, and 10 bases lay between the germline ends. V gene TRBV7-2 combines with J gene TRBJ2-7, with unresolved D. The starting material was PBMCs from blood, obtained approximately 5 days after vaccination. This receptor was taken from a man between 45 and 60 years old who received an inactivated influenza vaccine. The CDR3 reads CASSLGGISYEQYF. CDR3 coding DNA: TGTGCCAGCAGCTTAGGGGGTATCAGCTACGAGCAGTACTTC.